The rows below give T cell receptor beta chains drawn from one sample of a study of Graves' ophthalmopathy and Graves' hyperthyroidism. TCRdb independently ran MiXCR on the multiplex PCR reads; one entry per CDR3 protein. Here the sample spans roughly 600,000 distinct CDR3 sequences, just under 40% being singletons. Input material: peripheral blood or thyroid tissue (not recorded which). The receptors here all came from an adult man with Graves' hyperthyroidism. Both conserved end residues are part of each CDR3. D genes are given only for firm matches. Some rows have no size entry. The others give once, few or many, or a class for an expanded clone.

many | TRBJ1-1 | . | TRBV11-2 | CASSLDPVKRYTEAFF | TGTGCCAGCAGCTTAGATCCGGTAAAAAGGTACACTGAAGCTTTCTTT
. | TRBJ1-2 | TRBD1 | TRBV10-3 | CASRGTGGSRRGGYTF | TGTGCCAGCAGAGGGACAGGGGGAAGTAGAAGGGGTGGCTACACCTTC
many | TRBJ2-5 | . | TRBV29-1 | CSVEAARAQETQYF | TGCAGCGTTGAAGCGGCGCGGGCCCAAGAGACCCAGTACTTC
many | TRBJ2-2 | . | TRBV3-1 | CASSQDAEAGELFF | TGTGCCAGCAGCCAAGATGCGGAGGCCGGGGAGCTGTTTTTT
. | TRBJ1-5 | . | TRBV5-6 | CASSLDDSSNQPQHF | TGTGCCAGCAGCCTCGATGACAGTAGCAATCAGCCCCAGCATTTT
few | TRBJ2-2 | TRBD2 | TRBV6-1 | CASSDNGRTDTGELFF | TGTGCCAGCAGTGATAACGGGAGGACCGACACCGGGGAGCTGTTTTTT
many | TRBJ1-2 | . | TRBV29-1 | CSSALGQFYGYTF | TGCAGCTCCGCCCTGGGGCAGTTCTATGGCTACACCTTC
. | TRBJ2-1 | . | TRBV29-1 | CSVAEDSSYNEQFF | TGCAGCGTTGCTGAGGACAGCTCCTACAATGAGCAGTTCTTC
. | TRBJ1-4 | TRBD1 | TRBV29-1 | CSISGQGLLWNEKLFF | TGCAGCATTTCCGGACAGGGGCTACTTTGGAATGAAAAACTGTTTTTT
. | TRBJ2-5 | TRBD1 | TRBV7-9 | CASARDRETQYF | TGCGCCAGCGCCCGGGACAGGGAGACCCAGTACTTC
. | TRBJ2-7 | TRBD2 | TRBV29-1 | CSVGTSGRGGYEQYF | TGCAGCGTCGGGACTAGCGGGAGGGGGGGCTACGAGCAGTACTTC
many | TRBJ2-7 | . | TRBV7-2 | CASSLAGDGFYEQYF | TGTGCCAGCAGCTTAGCGGGGGACGGGTTCTACGAGCAGTACTTC
many | TRBJ1-4 | TRBD1 | TRBV12-3/TRBV12-4 | CASSPYAGTGFEKLFF | TGTGCCAGCAGTCCGTACGCCGGGACAGGGTTTGAAAAACTGTTTTTT
few | TRBJ2-2 | . | TRBV19 | CASSPDLSGTGELFF | TGTGCCAGTAGCCCCGACCTCAGTGGTACCGGGGAGCTGTTTTTT
many | TRBJ2-7 | TRBD1 | TRBV13 | CASSLGGGQVDEQYF | TGTGCCAGCAGCTTAGGAGGGGGACAGGTCGACGAGCAGTACTTC
few | TRBJ1-5 | TRBD1 | TRBV19 | CASSSPGQRNQPQHF | TGTGCCAGTAGTTCGCCGGGACAGAGAAATCAGCCCCAGCATTTT
many | TRBJ2-5 | . | TRBV10-1 | CASSDPTRGRGNQKTQYF | TGCGCCAGCAGTGACCCCACCAGGGGGAGGGGAAATCAGAAGACCCAGTACTTC
. | TRBJ1-2 | . | TRBV28 | CASGPPGSYGYTF | TGTGCCAGCGGGCCACCAGGGTCCTATGGCTACACCTTC
. | TRBJ1-6 | . | TRBV2 | CASSERVGDLSNSPLHF | TGTGCCAGCAGTGAAAGGGTCGGGGATTTATCTAATTCACCCCTCCACTTT
. | TRBJ2-3 | TRBD2 | TRBV6-2/TRBV6-3 | CASISTSLSDTQYF | TGTGCCAGCATTTCGACTAGCCTCTCCGATACGCAGTATTTT
. | TRBJ1-2 | TRBD1 | TRBV20-1 | CSARGRRQGPNYGYTF | TGCAGTGCTAGAGGACGCCGACAGGGTCCTAACTATGGCTACACCTTC
. | TRBJ2-7 | TRBD1 | TRBV7-9 | CASSLGQGYDEQYF | TGTGCCAGCAGCCTTGGACAGGGATACGACGAGCAGTACTTC
few | TRBJ2-3 | TRBD1 | TRBV9 | CASSAGTGDTDTQYF | TGTGCCAGCAGCGCCGGGACAGGGGACACAGATACGCAGTATTTT
few | TRBJ2-3 | . | TRBV2 | CASSGSQGTDTQYF | TGTGCCAGCAGTGGCAGTCAAGGCACAGATACGCAGTATTTT
many | TRBJ2-7 | . | TRBV12-3/TRBV12-4 | CASSSRTSSYEQYF | TGTGCCAGCAGTTCCCGGACAAGCTCCTACGAGCAGTACTTC
. | TRBJ1-2 | . | TRBV6-1 | CASSEEGVRGYTF | TGTGCCAGCAGTGAAGAGGGGGTTCGCGGCTACACCTTC
few | TRBJ1-2 | . | TRBV7-2 | CASSLGGREGYTF | TGTGCCAGCAGCTTAGGGGGCCGGGAGGGCTACACCTTC
many | TRBJ1-2 | TRBD1 | TRBV12-3/TRBV12-4 | CASSLDRDRGLRGYTF | TGTGCCAGCAGTTTAGATCGGGACAGGGGGCTTCGTGGCTACACCTTC
. | TRBJ2-1 | TRBD2 | TRBV29-1 | CSVERGGLEQFF | TGCAGCGTTGAGCGGGGGGGCCTTGAGCAGTTCTTC
few | TRBJ2-7 | TRBD2 | TRBV5-5 | CASSLAGTKSYEQYF | TGTGCCAGCAGCCTGGCCGGGACTAAATCCTACGAGCAGTACTTC
. | TRBJ1-4 | . | TRBV5-1 | CASSLAFRSNEKLFF | TGCGCCAGCAGCTTGGCTTTCAGGTCTAATGAAAAACTGTTTTTT
. | TRBJ1-2 | . | TRBV6-5 | CASSYSTTGLNYGYTF | TGTGCCAGCAGTTACTCGACTACAGGGCTAAACTATGGCTACACCTTC
. | TRBJ1-1 | TRBD1 | TRBV29-1 | CSGGTGFTTEAFF | TGCAGCGGGGGGACAGGGTTCACCACTGAAGCTTTCTTT
many | TRBJ2-5 | TRBD2 | TRBV20-1 | CSAGTSGSHLGTQYF | TGCAGTGCGGGGACTAGCGGCTCCCATCTAGGGACCCAGTACTTC
many | TRBJ1-6 | . | TRBV7-8 | CASSLGPGRSYNSPLHF | TGTGCCAGCAGCTTAGGGCCAGGCCGATCCTATAATTCACCCCTCCACTTT
many | TRBJ2-5 | . | TRBV7-2 | CASSKGGRGQETQYF | TGTGCCAGCAGCAAGGGGGGGAGGGGCCAAGAGACCCAGTACTTC
many | TRBJ1-2 | TRBD1 | TRBV12-3/TRBV12-4 | CASSHDRGIYGYTF | TGTGCCAGCAGCCACGACAGGGGGATCTATGGCTACACCTTC
few | TRBJ1-4 | . | TRBV18 | CASSAATNEKLFF | TGTGCCAGCTCGGCAGCAACTAATGAAAAACTGTTTTTT
many | TRBJ1-1 | . | TRBV25-1 | CASSFAENTEAFF | TGTGCCAGCAGTTTCGCAGAGAACACTGAAGCTTTCTTT
. | TRBJ1-2 | . | TRBV2 | CASSNGYTF | TGTGCCAGCAGCAATGGCTACACCTTC
many | TRBJ1-1 | . | TRBV7-9 | CASSLVGELEAFF | TGTGCCAGCAGCTTAGTTGGAGAGCTTGAAGCTTTCTTT
. | TRBJ1-2 | TRBD1 | TRBV12-3/TRBV12-4 | CASSDPDRIDYTF | TGTGCCAGCAGTGATCCGGACAGGATAGACTACACCTTC
. | TRBJ2-7 | . | TRBV16 | CASSPTGLRYEQYF | TGTGCCAGCAGCCCCACGGGACTCCGATACGAGCAGTACTTC
many | TRBJ1-4 | . | TRBV19 | CASSMEDTEKLFF | TGTGCCAGTAGTATGGAGGACACTGAAAAACTGTTTTTT
. | TRBJ2-1 | . | TRBV10-1 | CASGRGNEQFF | TGCGCCAGCGGACGAGGTAATGAGCAGTTCTTC
. | TRBJ2-7 | TRBD2 | TRBV10-2 | CASSESIAGAHEQYF | TGCGCCAGCAGTGAGTCGATAGCGGGAGCCCACGAGCAGTACTTC
many | TRBJ2-5 | TRBD1 | TRBV6-5 | CASSRGTGTQETQYF | TGTGCCAGCAGTCGGGGGACAGGGACCCAAGAGACCCAGTACTTC
. | TRBJ2-5 | TRBD2 | TRBV7-9 | CASSPRGGGREETQYF | TGTGCCAGCAGCCCGAGAGGCGGCGGGAGGGAAGAGACCCAGTACTTC
. | TRBJ2-5 | . | TRBV20-1 | CSAREEWAETQYF | TGCAGTGCCAGGGAGGAGTGGGCAGAGACCCAGTACTTC
. | TRBJ2-7 | . | TRBV29-1 | CSARSAGRSFYEQYF | TGCAGCGCAAGATCAGCAGGACGGTCATTCTACGAGCAGTACTTC
. | TRBJ2-2 | . | TRBV24-1 | CATSDPSARELFF | TGTGCCACCAGTGACCCTAGCGCGAGAGAGCTGTTTTTT
many | TRBJ1-5 | . | TRBV6-1 | CASNPPLSNQPQHF | TGTGCCAGCAACCCCCCGCTCAGCAATCAGCCCCAGCATTTT
. | TRBJ1-2 | . | TRBV20-1 | CSARGTGRGFGYTF | TGCAGTGCTAGAGGTACAGGGAGAGGGTTTGGCTACACCTTC
. | TRBJ1-1 | TRBD1 | TRBV29-1 | CSPRQGGRNTEAFF | TGCAGTCCCCGACAGGGCGGGAGGAACACTGAAGCTTTCTTT
many | TRBJ1-6 | . | TRBV20-1 | CSARDHWGRNSPLHF | TGCAGTGCTAGAGATCATTGGGGGCGCAATTCACCCCTCCACTTT
many | TRBJ1-2 | TRBD1 | TRBV12-3/TRBV12-4 | CASRQGANYGYTF | TGTGCCAGCAGGCAGGGGGCGAACTATGGCTACACCTTC
. | TRBJ2-3 | . | TRBV20-1 | CSANGIGADTQYF | TGCAGTGCTAATGGGATAGGTGCGGATACGCAGTATTTT